These 7 T cell receptor beta chains were sequenced from one sample in a study of spatial heterogeneity in lung cancer. Documented time point: blood at routine non-recurrence follow-up after resection. TCRdb reprocessed the 5' RACE reads via MiXCR and lists one record per CDR3 protein. The sample includes about 100,000 distinct CDR3 sequences, approximately 19% of them seen just once. Sequencing was performed on PBMCs, taken at follow-up. These receptors came from a male donor with early-stage non-small cell lung cancer.

Ten or more counts support this clonotype. This rearrangement joins TRBV5-4 to TRBJ2-7, with D perhaps matching TRBD1 or TRBD2 (5 bases each). Germline lookup yields CDR1 SGHNT and CDR2 YYREEE (reference sequence). CDR3 length: 12 amino acids. Deletions cut 3 bases from V and 6 bases from J, with 10 bases between. The CDR3 region is CASSSGGFEQYF. The CDR3 DNA reads TGTGCCAGCAGCTCTGGGGGATTCGAGCAGTACTTC. Using reference TRBV5-4 and TRBJ2-7 for the parts outside the CDR3, the full variable domain is ETGVTQSPTHLIKTRGQQVTLRCSSQSGHNTVSWYQQALGQGPQFIFQYYREEENGRGNFPPRFSGLQFPNYSSELNVNALELDDSALYLCASSSGGFEQYFGPGTRLTVT.

This clonotype was seen a handful of times. V gene TRBV29-1 combines with J gene TRBJ1-3; weak D call: TRBD1 (5 bases). The V gene lost 7 bases and the J gene lost 0 bases, with 13 bases spanning the gap. From germline, CDR1 is SQVTM and CDR2 ANQGSEA. The CDR3 is 14 residues long. The CDR3 region has the DNA TGCAGCGCTCAACGGGGGACCTCTGGAAACACCATATATTTT. Translated: CSAQRGTSGNTIYF.

The chain employs TRBV18 and TRBJ2-1, with D perhaps matching TRBD1 (6 bases). This CDR3 is 15 amino acids long. V was pared by 3 bases and J by 7 bases, with 16 bases between. Germline V gives CDR1 KGHSH, CDR2 LQKENI. The CDR3 reads CASSPSAQGPNEQFF. The DNA for the CDR3 is TGTGCCAGCTCACCGTCAGCCCAGGGGCCGAATGAGCAGTTCTTC.

This clonotype is classed as medium-sized. Written as DNA, the CDR3 is TGCAGTGCAACCGGGGGTCACGGGACACACACAGATACGCAGTATTTT. Protein sequence: CSATGGHGTHTDTQYF. The chain couples TRBV20-1 to TRBJ2-3; D assignment may be TRBD1 or TRBD2 (6 bases each). The length of the CDR3 is 16 residues. V lost 6 bases and J lost 2, with 21 bases in between. The germline V gene has CDR1 DFQATT and CDR2 SNEGSKA (reference sequence).

The chain uses TRBV5-1 and TRBJ2-3; D ambiguous. Germline V gene data show CDR1 as SGHRS and CDR2 as YFSETQ. The CDR3 spans 15 residues. Trimming removed 4 bases from V and 3 bases from J, with 15 bases in between. As DNA, the CDR3 is TGCGCCAGCAGCCCGACCCCAATGAGTACAGATACGCAGTATTTT. It translates to CASSPTPMSTDTQYF.

The sample holds many counts of this clonotype. The chain is built from TRBV11-2 and TRBJ1-1; D remains ambiguous. CDR3 size: 13 residues. The germline V gene has CDR1 SGHAT and CDR2 FQNNGV. The germline V and J ends were trimmed by 8 bases and 4 bases, with 14 bases remaining between them. The CDR3 loop reads CASGVSISTEAFF. In DNA form, the CDR3 reads TGTGCCAGCGGAGTTTCTATCAGCACTGAAGCTTTCTTT.

In its sample, this clonotype was seen a few times. The V gene is TRBV20-1, the J gene TRBJ2-1; 11 positions agree with TRBD2. Germline assignment: CDR1 DFQATT and CDR2 SNEGSKA (reference sequence). The trim removed 2 bases at V and 5 bases at J, leaving 8 bases unmatched. The CDR3 loop spans 16 amino acids. CDR3 amino acids: CSARSLTSGRNNEQFF. CDR3 sequence (DNA): TGCAGTGCTAGATCCCTCACTAGCGGGAGAAACAATGAGCAGTTCTTC.